This T cell receptor (beta chain) emerged from a study of blood T cell repertoires in COVID-19. Sequencing was performed with immunoSEQ multiplex PCR; in TCRdb, only in-frame clones are kept and a portion is missing. The sample contains 60,000 or so clones, about 80% of which appear only once. The CDR3 sequence is 15 residues long. Per the germline V gene, CDR1 is LGHNT and CDR2 is FRNRAP. V was trimmed by 2 bases and J by 10 bases, leaving 15 bases between them. What was sequenced was peripheral blood. The J gene is TRBJ1-6, the V gene TRBV12-5; a possible D gene is TRBD1 (6 bases). This clonotype was obtained from a man aged 55-75 years with acute or convalescent COVID-19. CDR3 coding DNA: TGTGCTAGTGGTTTGTCAGGGGTACCATTATCACCCCTCCACTTT. Translating gives CASGLSGVPLSPLHF.